Below are 24 T cell receptor beta chains sequenced from a single sample in a study of T-cell reconstitution after alpha-beta-depleted transplantation in children. Molecular barcoding with unique molecular identifiers was used for the TCRbeta library. TCRdb reprocessed the PCR reads with MiXCR, giving one entry per CDR3 protein. The table lists 75,000 to 100,000 distinct CDR3 sequences, 7.5% to 9.5% of them singletons. The sequencing here drew on PBMCs from the stem cell graft donor, taken from the stem cell graft. The receptors were sampled from a human donor who donated a stem cell graft to a child with congenital amegakaryocytic thrombocytopenia.

Ten or more counts support this clonotype. The rearrangement uses TRBV5-1 and TRBJ1-2; TRBD1 matches 7 bases. Germline values: CDR1 SGHRS, CDR2 YFSETQ. This CDR3 is built from 14 residues. Trimming at V came to 2 bases and at J to 2 bases, leaving 3 bases not matched to a gene. CDR3 residues: CASSFDRANYGYTF. For the CDR3, the DNA is TGCGCCAGCAGCTTCGACAGGGCGAACTATGGCTACACCTTC.

This clonotype showed up many times. The J gene is TRBJ2-7, the V gene TRBV20-1, with 9 bases identical to TRBD2. Per germline, CDR1 DFQATT and CDR2 SNEGSKA (reference sequence). V shed 5 bases, J shed 3 bases, and the junction held 11 bases outside the gene matches. This CDR3 comprises 15 residues. The CDR3 reads CSAAGRSGSVYEQYF. CDR3 DNA: TGCAGTGCTGCCGGTCGTAGCGGGAGCGTCTACGAGCAGTACTTC.

The V call is TRBV7-9, the J call TRBJ1-1; D remains unclear. Per germline, CDR1 SEHNR and CDR2 FQNEAQ (reference sequence). Trimming removed 2 bases from V and 6 bases from J, with 7 bases in between. There are 12 residues in the CDR3. This CDR3 is CASSLMSAEAFF. DNA for the CDR3: TGTGCCAGCAGCTTAATGTCTGCTGAAGCTTTCTTT.

This clonotype appeared many times. V gene TRBV12-3 or TRBV12-4 combines with J gene TRBJ2-3, with 8 bases lining up with TRBD2. The CDR3 consists of 16 residues. Germline trimming cut 5 bases from V and 2 bases from J; bases unmatched to any gene: 9. This CDR3 reads CASSPPGLGLTDTQYF. For the CDR3, the DNA is TGTGCCAGCAGTCCCCCGGGACTAGGGCTCACAGATACGCAGTATTTT.

V gene TRBV4-1 combines with J gene TRBJ2-3; TRBD2 might be the D (6 bases). Trimming cost V 8 bases and J 0 bases, with 9 bases left between them. The CDR3 contains 13 residues. CDR1 is MGHRA and CDR2 is YSYEKL in the germline V gene. The DNA for the CDR3 is TGCGCCAGCGCGGGGCAGAGCACAGATACGCAGTATTTT. Protein: CASAGQSTDTQYF.

This clonotype appeared many times. The J gene is TRBJ2-6, the V gene TRBV12-3 or TRBV12-4; D is ambiguous. Trimming removed 8 bases at V and 1 base at J, with 9 bases between. CDR3 length: 14 residues. The CDR3 DNA reads TGTGCCAGCCATTCCGCATCTGGGGCCAACGTCCTGACTTTC. This encodes CASHSASGANVLTF.

The table lists this clonotype with many counts. The chain joins TRBV2 to TRBJ1-1; the D is unclear. This CDR3 has 13 amino acids. Germline V gene sequence: CDR1 SNHLY, CDR2 FYNNEI. V was shortened by 0 bases and J by 1 base, with 3 bases between the two germline ends. CDR3 sequence: CASSEAENTEAFF. CDR3 DNA sequence: TGTGCCAGCAGTGAAGCGGAGAACACTGAAGCTTTCTTT.

This clonotype showed up many times. The V call is TRBV28, the J call TRBJ2-4, with TRBD1 identical over 7 bases. There are 14 residues in the CDR3. Germline CDR1 reads MDHEN; CDR2 reads SYDVKM. Losses at the gene ends were 1 base for V and 6 bases for J; bases not matched to a gene: 3. The CDR3 DNA follows: TGTGCCAGCAGTTTATTCGGGACAGCAAACATTCAGTACTTC. It yields the protein CASSLFGTANIQYF.

This clonotype has a count of ten or more. The chain couples TRBV20-1 to TRBJ1-1; 9 bases align to TRBD1. Germline-derived CDR1 and CDR2 are DFQATT and SNEGSKA (reference sequence). This CDR3 comprises 13 residues. V gave up 6 bases and J gave up 4 bases; unmatched junction bases: 6. CDR3 loop: CSALDRGFTEAFF. The DNA for the CDR3 is TGCAGTGCCCTTGACAGGGGGTTCACTGAAGCTTTCTTT.

This clonotype was observed many times. The chain has TRBV12-3 or TRBV12-4 and TRBJ2-7; 7 bases line up with TRBD1. V was clipped by 4 bases and J by 3 bases; unmatched bases: 6. This CDR3 region has 14 residues. The DNA of the CDR3 is TGTGCCAGCAGTTCCGACAGGGTCGGCTACGAGCAGTACTTC. Translating gives CASSSDRVGYEQYF.

J is TRBJ2-3 and V is TRBV12-3 or TRBV12-4; the D is unclear. The CDR3 loop spans 13 amino acids. Trimming left V 4 bases short and J 4 bases short, with 9 bases between. The CDR3: CASSSNSADTQYF. The CDR3 DNA reads as TGTGCCAGCAGTTCCAACAGTGCAGATACGCAGTATTTT.

Many counts were recorded for this clonotype. J is TRBJ1-2 and V is TRBV5-1; perhaps TRBD1 as D (6 bases). The V gene's germline CDR1 is SGHRS and CDR2 YFSETQ. The CDR3 has 18 residues. V was clipped by 4 bases and J by 3 bases, with 25 bases between them. The CDR3 coding sequence is TGCGCCAGCAGCGGAACCAGGGGAACTAATATCGTGGACTATGGCTACACCTTC. It yields the protein CASSGTRGTNIVDYGYTF.

This clonotype was found many times. The V and J genes are TRBV7-9 and TRBJ2-1; D call uncertain. Trimming pared 4 bases from V and 6 bases from J, leaving 13 bases between. This CDR3 is built from 14 residues. CDR1 is SEHNR and CDR2 is FQNEAQ in the germline V gene (reference sequence). CDR3 nucleotides: TGTGCCAGCAGCTACACAGACTCCATCAATGAGCAGTTCTTC. Translating it yields CASSYTDSINEQFF.

This clonotype was seen only a few times. J is TRBJ2-6 and V is TRBV30, with D unresolved. Germline V lookup: CDR1 GTSNPN, CDR2 SVGIG (reference sequence). The ends were cut back, 2 bases at V and 0 bases at J, with 8 bases in the middle. The CDR3 consists of 15 residues. The CDR3 DNA is TGTGCCTGGAGTTTTTGGGGCTCTGGGGCCAACGTCCTGACTTTC. Encoded protein: CAWSFWGSGANVLTF.

This clonotype was observed at least ten times. The rearrangement uses TRBV5-1 and TRBJ2-1; 9 bases fit TRBD2. In germline, CDR1 is SGHRS, CDR2 YFSETQ. Trimming removed 0 bases from V and 7 bases from J; junction bases left unmatched: 11. This CDR3 contains 17 residues. Here the CDR3 DNA reads TGCGCCAGCAGCTTGGTGCCTAGCGGGGCAGGAGGGAATGAGCAGTTCTTC. Its protein product is CASSLVPSGAGGNEQFF.

This clonotype was observed many times. The J gene is TRBJ2-5, the V gene TRBV2; D is tentatively TRBD1 or TRBD2 (5 bases each). The CDR3 has 13 residues. Trimming pared 7 bases from V and 0 bases from J, leaving 9 bases between. Germline lookup yields CDR1 SNHLY and CDR2 FYNNEI. The CDR3 bases are TGTGCCAGCAAAGGGGACCACCAAGAGACCCAGTACTTC. This sequence encodes CASKGDHQETQYF.

This clonotype occurred many times. J is TRBJ1-5 and V is TRBV6-2 or TRBV6-3; a possible D gene is TRBD1 (5 bases). Germline CDR1 MNHEY, CDR2 SVGEGT. This CDR3 spans 13 amino acids. Trimming removed 4 bases at V and 9 bases at J, with 13 bases between. The CDR3 sequence is CASSWGGSGPQHF. The CDR3 DNA follows: TGTGCCAGCAGTTGGGGCGGCTCCGGGCCCCAGCATTTT.

Only a few counts were recorded for this clonotype. A much larger clonotype is one base distant, so this may be a read error. The rearrangement links TRBV20-1 to TRBJ2-3, with TRBD2 identical over 8 bases. Germline V lookup: CDR1 DFQATT, CDR2 SNEGSKA (reference sequence). The CDR3 has 17 residues. CDR3 sequence reads: CCASGDWVAGSTDTQYF. The CDR3 DNA reads TGCTGTGCTAGTGGGGACTGGGTAGCGGGGTCAACAGATACGCAGTATTTT.

This clonotype was detected ten times or more. This sequence joins TRBV12-3 or TRBV12-4 and TRBJ2-7; D not resolved. The CDR3 runs to 12 residues. V lost 3 bases to trimming and J lost 1 base, with 4 bases between them. This CDR3 is CASSFTSYEQYF. CDR3 coding DNA: TGTGCCAGCAGTTTCACGTCCTACGAGCAGTACTTC.

This clonotype was counted at least ten times. The CDR3 here is CASSLGGRAQHF. For the CDR3, the DNA is TGTGCCAGCAGTTTAGGTGGGAGGGCCCAGCATTTT. The genes are TRBV12-3 or TRBV12-4 and TRBJ1-5; unclear D gene. The CDR3 extends over 12 amino acids. Trimming cost V 1 base and J 11 bases, with 9 bases left between them.

The chain couples TRBV9 to TRBJ2-3; D not certain. In germline, CDR1 is SGDLS, CDR2 YYNGEE. The CDR3 spans 13 residues. Trimming took off 1 base at V and 2 bases at J, with 5 bases between the two ends. This chain's CDR3 is CASSVKPTDTQYF. CDR3 bases: TGTGCCAGCAGCGTAAAGCCCACAGATACGCAGTATTTT.

This clonotype was recorded at least ten times. CDR3 residues: CATSSLTGTGVTYEQYF. The CDR3 nucleotides are TGTGCCACCAGCAGTCTGACCGGGACAGGGGTCACCTACGAGCAGTACTTC. The chain joins TRBV15 to TRBJ2-7; 10 bases match TRBD1. The ends lost 3 bases at V and 2 bases at J; junction bases unmatched: 10. The CDR3 is made up of 17 amino acids. The germline V gene has CDR1 LNHNV and CDR2 YYDKDF (reference sequence).

The chain uses TRBV5-5 and TRBJ2-3, with 9 nucleotides matching TRBD2. The CDR3 totals 17 residues. J gave up 2 bases and V 3 bases, and 10 bases lay outside the gene matches. Looked up from germline, CDR1 is SGHKS and CDR2 is YYEKEE (reference sequence). Here the CDR3 reads CASSSWVASGVTDTQYF. The CDR3 DNA is TGTGCCAGCAGCTCCTGGGTCGCTAGCGGGGTCACAGATACGCAGTATTTT.

By frequency in the sample, this clonotype is medium-sized. The chain couples TRBV20-1 to TRBJ2-3, with 9 nucleotides matching TRBD1. CDR3 length equals 15 residues. The germline CDR1 and CDR2 sequences are DFQATT and SNEGSKA (reference sequence). J gave up 3 bases and V 6 bases, and 10 bases lay outside the gene matches. The CDR3 DNA reads as TGCAGTGCGTCTAGTCGGGACAGGGTAACAGATACGCAGTATTTT. The encoded protein is CSASSRDRVTDTQYF.